This TCR beta chain was retrieved from a study of blood T cell repertoires in COVID-19. Sequencing was performed with immunoSEQ multiplex PCR; in TCRdb, only in-frame clones are kept and a portion is missing. The table lists around 94,000 clones, 84% of them singletons. Germline V gene lookup returns CDR1 ENHRY and CDR2 SYGVKD. The trim removed 3 bases at V and 3 bases at J, leaving 2 bases unmatched. CDR3 length: 13 residues. This clonotype was obtained from a human donor in a cohort sampled during active COVID-19. Material for sequencing was peripheral blood. The V and J genes are TRBV10-3 and TRBJ2-7, with 7 bases identical to TRBD1. CDR3 DNA: TGTGCCATCAGTGACTGGGACAGCTACGAGCAGTACTTC. It codes for CAISDWDSYEQYF.